The 5 T cell receptor beta chains given below trace back to one sample, sequenced in a study of T cell repertoires in cytomegalovirus infection. In TCRdb, the reads were re-called with MiXCR into one record per CDR3 protein. The table lists 250,000 or so distinct CDR3 sequences, around an eighth of them singletons. What was sequenced was PBMCs. All receptors derive from a human donor in good health (CMV status not recorded). Some clones in this sample may be carry-over from other donors' samples.

This clonotype was counted ten times or more. The chain uses TRBV7-2 and TRBJ2-7, with 9 nucleotides matching TRBD2. CDR3 length: 14 amino acids. Germline assignment: CDR1 SGHTA and CDR2 FQGNSA. Trimming at V came to 5 bases and at J to 3 bases, leaving 5 bases not matched to a gene. CDR3 amino acids: CASSALAGVYEQYF. Here the CDR3 DNA reads TGTGCCAGCAGCGCTTTAGCGGGGGTCTACGAGCAGTACTTC.

As for this clonotype: At one boundary the junction diverges from the germline segment, which might be a read error. The chain joins TRBV2 to TRBJ2-3; 13 nucleotides align to TRBD2. CDR3 length equals 16 residues. Germline values: CDR1 SNHLY, CDR2 FYNNEI. CDR3 sequence reads: CASREGLAGEIDTQYF. CDR3 DNA sequence: TGTGCCAGCAGGGAAGGACTAGCGGGAGAAATAGATACGCAGTATTTT.

This clonotype was seen repeatedly, ten times or more. V is TRBV5-4 and J is TRBJ1-1, with a tentative D call TRBD1 (6 bases). The CDR3 consists of 15 residues. V was pared by 0 bases and J by 4 bases, with 13 bases between. CDR1 and CDR2 from the germline V gene are SGHNT and YYREEE (reference sequence). In DNA, the CDR3 is TGTGCCAGCAGCTTGGCCCCAGGGGTGGTCACTGAAGCTTTCTTT. It yields the protein CASSLAPGVVTEAFF.

This clonotype was picked up many times. The chain links TRBV7-2 to TRBJ1-1; no clear D gene. Trimming stripped 4 bases from V and 1 base from J, with 10 bases between. Germline lookup yields CDR1 SGHTA and CDR2 FQGNSA. The CDR3 sequence is 14 residues long. In nucleotides, the CDR3 is TGTGCCAGCAGCTCCCGCGGGCGGAACACTGAAGCTTTCTTT. Translation gives CASSSRGRNTEAFF.

In its sample, this clonotype was seen many times. This chain connects TRBV28 to TRBJ2-1; 11 bases are shared with TRBD2. The length of the CDR3 is 16 residues. The V gene end was trimmed by 3 bases and the J gene end by 5 bases; junction bases not matched to a gene: 6. The germline CDR1 and CDR2 sequences are MDHEN and SYDVKM. CDR3: CASSFPGTSGNNEQFF. DNA for the CDR3: TGTGCCAGCAGTTTCCCCGGGACTAGCGGTAACAATGAGCAGTTCTTC.